These T cell receptor beta chains were read from a single sample in a study of OX40 agonist ivuxolimab in advanced cancers. Libraries were prepared by immunoSEQ multiplex PCR; TCRdb keeps only in-frame clonotypes and omits some of them. The profile shows some 57,000 clones, approximately 82% of them singletons. The material sequenced was CD4+ or CD8+ T cells sorted from blood, taken in a trial of the OX40 agonist ivuxolimab. These receptors were collected from an adult with an advanced solid tumor such as melanoma, head and neck, liver or kidney cancer. The CDR3 runs from the conserved cysteine through the conserved F or W.

TRBV18	TRBJ2-2	CASSPQQGDTGELFF
TRBV11-2	TRBJ2-5	CASSVLGSQETQYF
TRBV7-9	TRBJ2-1	CASSPDLGTVHEQFF
TRBV10-3	TRBJ2-1	CAISEVAGGTYNEQFF
TRBV19	TRBJ2-3	CASSIAGSTPTDTQYF
TRBV5-4	TRBJ2-7	CASSPGQDTYEQYF
TRBV18	TRBJ2-5	CASPPPGLVRLETQYF
TRBV11-2	TRBJ1-2	CASSGKTDPAYGYTF
TRBV5-1	TRBJ2-2	CASSLNNRGPSGELFF
TRBV28	TRBJ1-5	CASTPPAYSNQPQHF
TRBV5-4	TRBJ2-1	CASSSALADYNEQFF
TRBV7-2	TRBJ2-3	CASSLNSRAVTDTQYF
TRBV7-2	TRBJ1-2	CASSLGVLDPYGYTF
TRBV2	TRBJ2-5	CASSPTGGYQETQYF
TRBV7-8	TRBJ1-1	CASSLAGQGAHTEAFF
TRBV7-3	TRBJ2-2	CASSRGGLAGVGTGELFF
TRBV4-1	TRBJ2-1	CASSNRLADVNEQFF
TRBV10-3	.	CAISEETGNEQYF
TRBV19	TRBJ2-2	CASSTGQGGTGELFF
TRBV11-2	TRBJ2-4	CASSPSGSGKAKNIQYF
TRBV10-2	TRBJ1-2	CASRADSMGGYTF
TRBV7-2	TRBJ1-5	CASSLPNQPQHF
TRBV6-6	TRBJ1-5	CASSYSAVQPQHF
TRBV4-1	TRBJ2-1	CASSQASLEDEQFF
TRBV5-1	TRBJ1-2	CASSWGTGYGYTF
TRBV27	TRBJ2-7	CASSLSIGQGSYEQYF
TRBV27	TRBJ1-1	CASSLGEGGMTFF
TRBV28	TRBJ2-4	CASSQTSGSVAKNIQYF
TRBV25-1	TRBJ2-5	CASSETEEKETQYF
TRBV7-2	TRBJ2-5	CASSLGGLADQETQYF
TRBV29-1	TRBJ1-2	CSVPERYGYTF
TRBV10-3	TRBJ1-2	CAISDSRNYGYTF
TRBV27	TRBJ2-1	CASMGTSAYNEQFF
TRBV27	TRBJ2-1	CASSPLDYGQFF
TRBV2	TRBJ2-2	CASSESRTQTSGLSYTGELFF
TRBV10-3	TRBJ1-1	CAISGPQVIEAFF
TRBV19	TRBJ2-5	CASSISAGVEETQYF
TRBV7-7	TRBJ2-7	CASSLGRTGSEQYF
TRBV5-5	TRBJ2-7	CASSSGLAGGSFLYEQYF
TRBV6-5	TRBJ1-5	CASSPGTVNQPQHF
TRBV4-1	TRBJ2-1	CASSPGGAGGWNEQFF
TRBV7-2	TRBJ2-5	CASSPGFETQYF
TRBV5-4	TRBJ2-7	CASSLAGASGSYEQYF
TRBV29-1	TRBJ2-7	CSVGGLAGFYEQYF
TRBV6-5	TRBJ2-3	CASSYSRGLTDTQYF